The rows below give T cell receptor beta chains drawn from one sample of a study of high-grade serous ovarian cancer treatment subgroups. Assay: immunoSEQ multiplex PCR; the TCRdb copy retains only in-frame clones and omits some. The top ten clones hold 15% of a sample with just under 5,000 clones, about 70% of them seen once. The specimen sequenced was tumor tissue. These receptors all come from a human donor with high-grade serous ovarian cancer. CDR3s include the opening cysteine and the closing phenylalanine or tryptophan. A D gene is named only where the DNA matches it firmly. Size is omitted from some rows. Given values are once, few, many or a class for expanded clones.

D	length	V	J	size	CDR3	DNA
NA	14	TRBV28	TRBJ2-2	NA	CASSLTARGGELFF	TGTGCCAGCAGTTTGACGGCGAGAGGCGGGGAGCTGTTTTTT
NA	13	TRBV2	TRBJ1-1	NA	CASSEWGAGEAFF	TGTGCCAGCAGTGAATGGGGGGCGGGTGAAGCTTTCTTT
NA	14	TRBV6-6	TRBJ1-1	NA	CASRLGQTNTEAFF	TGTGCCAGCAGGCTCGGACAGACGAACACTGAAGCTTTCTTT
NA	15	TRBV10-1	TRBJ2-6	NA	CARTGPDSGANVLTF	TGCGCCAGGACAGGACCCGACTCTGGGGCCAACGTCCTGACTTTC
TRBD1	16	TRBV6-5	TRBJ1-5	few	CASSYSRDSYNQPQHF	TGTGCCAGCAGTTACTCGAGGGACAGCTACAATCAGCCCCAGCATTTT
TRBD1	19	TRBV5-6	TRBJ2-3	once	CASSLARTGIRSSTDTQYF	TGTGCCAGCAGCTTGGCGCGGACAGGGATCCGTTCTAGCACAGATACGCAGTATTTT
NA	13	TRBV11-3	TRBJ1-2	NA	CASSYDINYGYTF	TGTGCCAGCAGTTACGACATTAACTATGGCTACACCTTC
TRBD2	15	TRBV30	TRBJ2-5	once	CAWSVGAGGHETQYF	TGTGCCTGGAGTGTAGGAGCGGGGGGCCACGAGACCCAGTACTTC
NA	15	TRBV19	TRBJ1-4	NA	CASSMGIRANEKLFF	TGTGCCAGTAGTATGGGGATCCGGGCTAATGAAAAACTGTTTTTT
NA	13	TRBV5-8	TRBJ1-2	NA	CASAGLNNYGYTF	TGTGCCAGCGCGGGGTTAAACAACTATGGCTACACCTTC
NA	13	TRBV6-5	TRBJ2-3	NA	CASSPMGSDTQYF	TGTGCCAGCAGCCCCATGGGGTCGGATACGCAGTATTTT
NA	13	TRBV10-3	TRBJ1-2	medium-sized	CAISATANYGYTF	TGTGCCATCAGCGCGACAGCTAACTATGGCTACACCTTC
TRBD2	15	TRBV2	TRBJ2-1	NA	CASSTGTTTTSEQFF	TGTGCCAGCAGTACCGGGACTACTACTACAAGTGAGCAGTTCTTC
NA	16	TRBV6-1	TRBJ2-3	NA	CASSGRREHPTDTQYF	TGTGCCAGCAGTGGTCGTCGTGAACACCCCACAGATACGCAGTATTTT
NA	15	TRBV6-5	TRBJ1-1	NA	CASRLDGGGNAEAFF	TGTGCCAGCAGACTCGATGGGGGGGGGAATGCTGAAGCTTTCTTT
NA	13	TRBV10-3	TRBJ1-2	NA	CAISEGREYGYTF	TGTGCCATCAGTGAGGGCAGGGAGTACGGCTACACCTTC
TRBD1	14	TRBV7-8	TRBJ2-7	NA	CASSLAQGADEQYF	TGTGCCAGCAGCTTAGCACAGGGGGCTGACGAGCAGTACTTC
NA	14	TRBV5-1	TRBJ2-1	NA	CASRESSSYNEQFF	TGCGCCAGCCGAGAATCGAGCTCCTACAATGAGCAGTTCTTC
NA	15	TRBV4-2	TRBJ2-5	NA	CASSQDTGYQETQYF	TGTGCCAGCAGCCAAGATACCGGGTACCAAGAGACCCAGTACTTC
TRBD1	15	TRBV19	TRBJ1-1	large	CASSMQGAGNTEAFF	TGTGCCAGTAGTATGCAGGGGGCAGGGAACACTGAAGCTTTCTTT
NA	13	TRBV5-5	TRBJ2-5	few	CASSLWHFETQYF	TGTGCCAGCAGCTTGTGGCATTTCGAGACCCAGTACTTC
NA	12	TRBV5-5	TRBJ1-6	NA	CASSGDNSPLHF	TGTGCCAGCAGCGGCGATAATTCACCCCTCCACTTT
NA	15	TRBV6-1	TRBJ1-3	NA	CASRSGRESGNTIYF	TGTGCCAGCAGGTCGGGGCGCGAATCTGGAAACACCATATATTTT
NA	14	TRBV18	TRBJ1-2	few	CASSPSGGRNGYTF	TGTGCCAGCTCACCGAGTGGGGGAAGGAATGGCTACACCTTC
NA	13	TRBV5-1	TRBJ1-5	NA	CASSTDGNQPQHF	TGCGCCAGCAGCACGGACGGCAATCAGCCCCAGCATTTT
NA	13	TRBV30	TRBJ1-3	once	CAWSGNSGNTIYF	TGTGCCTGGAGCGGTAACTCTGGAAACACCATATATTTT
NA	16	TRBV21-1	TRBJ2-2	NA	CASSKAQTANTGELFF	TGTGCCAGCAGCAAAGCGCAGACAGCGAACACCGGGGAGCTGTTTTTT
TRBD1	13	TRBV18	TRBJ1-1	NA	CASSIGQAPEAFF	TGTGCCAGCTCAATAGGACAGGCCCCTGAAGCTTTCTTT
NA	15	TRBV11-2	TRBJ1-1	NA	CASSPPREGLTEAFF	TGTGCCAGCAGCCCCCCGAGGGAGGGACTCACTGAAGCTTTCTTT
TRBD2	16	TRBV5-1	TRBJ2-3	NA	CASSATSGGSTDTQYF	TGCGCCAGCAGCGCGACTAGCGGGGGGTCTACAGATACGCAGTATTTT
TRBD2	15	TRBV7-8	TRBJ2-7	NA	CASSLTSGIYNEQYF	TGTGCCAGCAGCCTCACTAGCGGGATCTACAACGAGCAGTACTTC
TRBD2	15	TRBV6-1	TRBJ2-3	NA	CASGPLAGEADTQYF	TGTGCCAGCGGCCCACTAGCGGGGGAAGCGGATACGCAGTATTTT
TRBD2	15	TRBV7-2	TRBJ2-1	NA	CASSFGLAAYNEQFF	TGTGCCAGCAGCTTTGGACTAGCGGCATACAATGAGCAGTTCTTC
NA	14	TRBV7-9	TRBJ2-6	NA	CASSLSSGANVLTF	TGTGCCAGCAGCTTATCTTCTGGGGCCAACGTCCTGACTTTC
NA	15	TRBV11-2	TRBJ2-1	NA	CASSPFPGSYNEQFF	TGTGCCAGCAGCCCCTTTCCTGGATCCTACAATGAGCAGTTCTTC
NA	14	TRBV27	TRBJ2-2	few	CASSQVGGTGELFF	TGTGCCAGCAGTCAGGTGGGCGGCACCGGGGAGCTGTTTTTT
NA	14	TRBV27	TRBJ2-7	NA	CASSWSAVSYEQYF	TGTGCCAGCAGTTGGTCGGCGGTTTCCTACGAGCAGTACTTC
TRBD2	17	TRBV11-1	TRBJ2-3	once	CASSFFGTSGDRDTQYF	TGTGCCAGCAGCTTCTTTGGGACTAGCGGGGACAGGGATACGCAGTATTTT
NA	15	TRBV6-1	TRBJ1-6	NA	CASSELQGSNSPLHF	TGTGCCAGCAGTGAACTGCAGGGTTCTAATTCACCCCTCCACTTT
NA	15	TRBV19	TRBJ1-1	few	CASSILQTRRAEAFF	TGTGCCAGTAGTATTCTTCAGACCCGCCGCGCTGAAGCTTTCTTT
NA	13	TRBV7-3	TRBJ1-2	large	CASSLSAGYGYTF	TGTGCCAGCAGCTTATCGGCAGGCTATGGCTACACCTTC
TRBD1	15	TRBV7-2	TRBJ1-5	NA	CASSSSGTGNQPQHF	TGTGCCAGCAGCTCTTCCGGGACAGGGAATCAGCCCCAGCATTTT
NA	15	TRBV7-8	TRBJ2-5	few	CASRGVRGRQETQYF	TGTGCCAGCAGGGGCGTACGGGGAAGGCAAGAGACCCAGTACTTC
NA	13	TRBV5-5	TRBJ2-2	NA	CASSLRTGGELFF	TGTGCCAGCAGCTTAAGGACTGGCGGGGAGCTGTTTTTT
NA	14	TRBV10-3	TRBJ1-2	NA	CAISDSGKEYGYTF	TGTGCCATCAGTGACTCCGGGAAAGAATATGGCTACACCTTC
TRBD1	15	TRBV18	TRBJ1-6	NA	CASSPRDSNNSPLHF	TGTGCCAGCTCACCCCGGGACAGCAATAATTCACCCCTCCACTTT
NA	12	TRBV6-6	TRBJ2-4	NA	CASSYIGDIQYF	TGTGCCAGCAGTTACATAGGGGACATTCAGTACTTC
NA	15	TRBV2	TRBJ1-2	few	CASSEEKGRARGYTF	TGTGCCAGCAGTGAGGAAAAGGGCAGAGCGAGGGGCTACACCTTC